These T cell receptor beta chains were read from a single sample in a study of shared clonotypes between healthy human individuals. The repertoire was sequenced with immunoSEQ multiplex PCR; TCRdb's copy has only in-frame clones and lacks some. The sample shows over a million clones, approximately 78% of them seen only once. Sequenced: memory CD4+ T cells from PBMCs. The receptor set was obtained from a man younger than 30 in good health. Some clones in this sample may be carry-over from other donors' samples. CDR3s include the opening cysteine and the closing phenylalanine or tryptophan. Fields, in order: clone size, D gene, CDR3 length, V gene, J gene, CDR3 DNA, CDR3 protein. A D gene is named only where the DNA matches it firmly. For some rows the clone size is stated as once, few or many, or as a class when expanded; others skip it.

size: NA
D: NA
length: 12
V: TRBV6-1
J: TRBJ1-1
DNA: TGTGCCATCGAGGGTCCGGTAAATGAAGCTTTCTTT
CDR3: CAIEGPVNEAFF

size: NA
D: NA
length: 13
V: TRBV7-9
J: TRBJ1-2
DNA: TGTGCCAGCAGCCCGGGGACGTCGAGTGGCTACACCTTC
CDR3: CASSPGTSSGYTF

size: NA
D: TRBD1
length: 14
V: TRBV5-1
J: TRBJ1-2
DNA: TGCGCCAGCAGCTTGGAACAGGGGTTAGCTGGCTACACCTTC
CDR3: CASSLEQGLAGYTF

size: NA
D: NA
length: 14
V: TRBV6-5
J: TRBJ1-1
DNA: TGTGCCAGCAGTTTGGACACAATGAACACTGAAGCTTTCTTT
CDR3: CASSLDTMNTEAFF

size: once
D: NA
length: 14
V: TRBV18
J: TRBJ2-3
DNA: TGTGCCAGCTCACTCCAGCGGGGCACAGATACGCAGTATTTT
CDR3: CASSLQRGTDTQYF

size: NA
D: NA
length: 16
V: TRBV4-3
J: TRBJ1-4
DNA: TGCGCCAGCAGCCATGAGATCGGCACAGGGAGGGAAAAACTGTTTTTT
CDR3: CASSHEIGTGREKLFF

size: NA
D: NA
length: 14
V: TRBV7-8
J: TRBJ1-3
DNA: TGTGCCAGCAGCGACAGGACAAAAGGAAACACCATATATTTT
CDR3: CASSDRTKGNTIYF

size: NA
D: NA
length: 12
V: TRBV29-1
J: TRBJ2-3
DNA: TGCAGCGTTGAAGATCTTCTGGGTACGCAGTATTTT
CDR3: CSVEDLLGTQYF

size: NA
D: TRBD1
length: 11
V: TRBV28
J: TRBJ1-2
DNA: TGTGCCAGTGGGAGGGGACAGAGCTACACCTTC
CDR3: CASGRGQSYTF

size: NA
D: TRBD2
length: 16
V: TRBV28
J: TRBJ2-5
DNA: TGTGCCAGCAGTTCCTCTGGCGGGAGGGCCTTTCAGACCCAGTACTTC
CDR3: CASSSSGGRAFQTQYF

size: NA
D: TRBD1
length: 15
V: TRBV7-9
J: TRBJ1-1
DNA: TGTGCCAGCAGCTCACCTCCGGGACAGGAGGCTGAAGCTTTCTTT
CDR3: CASSSPPGQEAEAFF

size: NA
D: NA
length: 15
V: TRBV2
J: TRBJ1-2
DNA: TGTGCCAGCACCCGAAGTACAGGGTGGAGAGGTGGCTACACCTTC
CDR3: CASTRSTGWRGGYTF

size: NA
D: TRBD1
length: 14
V: TRBV11-3
J: TRBJ2-1
DNA: TGTGCCAGCAGCTTTAGGGACAGCAACAATGAGCAGTTCTTC
CDR3: CASSFRDSNNEQFF

size: NA
D: NA
length: 16
V: TRBV7-9
J: TRBJ2-1
DNA: TGTGCCAGCAGCTTAAACCCGGGACGGGGAGAAGATGAGCAGTTCTTC
CDR3: CASSLNPGRGEDEQFF

size: NA
D: TRBD1
length: 14
V: TRBV7-9
J: TRBJ1-2
DNA: TGTGCCAGCAGCTTAGCTGGGACAGGGGGCGGCTACACCTTC
CDR3: CASSLAGTGGGYTF

size: NA
D: NA
length: 16
V: TRBV7-9
J: TRBJ2-1
DNA: TGTGCCAGCAGCTTCTATGGGCTGGGGGAACGAAATGAGCAGTTCTTC
CDR3: CASSFYGLGERNEQFF

size: NA
D: NA
length: 13
V: TRBV5-1
J: TRBJ2-5
DNA: TGCGCCAGCAGGGGACGGGTACAAGAGACCCAGTACTTC
CDR3: CASRGRVQETQYF

size: NA
D: NA
length: 14
V: TRBV6-5
J: TRBJ1-1
DNA: TGTGCCAGCAGTTTCGCTCAGGGTTACACTGAAGCTTTCTTT
CDR3: CASSFAQGYTEAFF

size: NA
D: NA
length: 11
V: TRBV29-1
J: TRBJ1-4
DNA: TGCAGCGGACTACAGCTAGAAAAACTGTTTTTT
CDR3: CSGLQLEKLFF

size: NA
D: NA
length: 14
V: TRBV27
J: TRBJ2-3
DNA: TGTGCCAGCAGTTTGGTAGCCGTCACAGATACGCAGTATTTT
CDR3: CASSLVAVTDTQYF

size: few
D: NA
length: 12
V: TRBV14
J: TRBJ1-1
DNA: TGTGCCAGCAGCCAAGGACCCCGACAGCTTTTCTTT
CDR3: CASSQGPRQLFF

size: NA
D: TRBD1
length: 16
V: TRBV4-2
J: TRBJ2-7
DNA: TGTGCCAGCAGCCCGACGACAGGGGGTAGCTCCTACGAGCAGTACTTC
CDR3: CASSPTTGGSSYEQYF

size: NA
D: TRBD1
length: 15
V: TRBV28
J: TRBJ2-7
DNA: TGTGCCAGCAGGCGGGACAGGGGATTCTCCTACGAGCAGTACTTC
CDR3: CASRRDRGFSYEQYF

size: many
D: NA
length: 16
V: TRBV11-1
J: TRBJ1-1
DNA: TGTGCCAGCAGCTTTCGTCAGGGACCCATGAACACTGAAGCTTTCTTT
CDR3: CASSFRQGPMNTEAFF

size: many
D: TRBD1
length: 19
V: TRBV9
J: TRBJ2-3
DNA: TGTGCCAGCAGCGCTTACCCAGGGGGAGAACAGTGGAGCACAGATACGCAGTATTTT
CDR3: CASSAYPGGEQWSTDTQYF

size: many
D: NA
length: 16
V: TRBV5-4
J: TRBJ1-1
DNA: TGTGCCAGCAGCTTCGGGCGGACGTCCATGAACACTGAAGCTTTCTTT
CDR3: CASSFGRTSMNTEAFF

size: NA
D: TRBD1
length: 16
V: TRBV6-6
J: TRBJ2-2
DNA: TGTGCCAGCAAGGCCCTCAGGGGGTCTAACACCGGGGAGCTGTTTTTT
CDR3: CASKALRGSNTGELFF

size: few
D: TRBD2
length: 12
V: TRBV28
J: TRBJ2-7
DNA: TGTGCCAGCAGTTTTGTAGCGGGCGAGCAGTACTTC
CDR3: CASSFVAGEQYF

size: many
D: TRBD2
length: 15
V: TRBV28
J: TRBJ2-7
DNA: TGTGCCAGCACCCGTAGCGGGAGCCCCTCCTACGAGCAGTACTTC
CDR3: CASTRSGSPSYEQYF

size: NA
D: TRBD2
length: 17
V: TRBV7-9
J: TRBJ2-3
DNA: TGTGCCAGCAGCTTAGTGTACACTAGCGGTAGCACAGATACGCAGTATTTT
CDR3: CASSLVYTSGSTDTQYF

size: once
D: NA
length: 14
V: TRBV7-3
J: TRBJ2-3
DNA: TGTGCCAGCAGCGCCGGACACCTCACAGATACGCAGTATTTT
CDR3: CASSAGHLTDTQYF

size: NA
D: NA
length: 12
V: TRBV29-1
J: TRBJ2-7
DNA: TGCAGCGTTGAAAAGAGGACCGGGGTGCAGTACTTC
CDR3: CSVEKRTGVQYF

size: NA
D: NA
length: 14
V: TRBV7-2
J: TRBJ1-3
DNA: TGTGCCAGCAGCCCCAGTCGCGCTGGAAACACCATATATTTT
CDR3: CASSPSRAGNTIYF

size: NA
D: NA
length: 15
V: TRBV18
J: TRBJ2-3
DNA: TGTGCCAGCTCACCACCTACTCCGAGGCCAGATACGCAGTATTTT
CDR3: CASSPPTPRPDTQYF

size: once
D: NA
length: 14
V: TRBV29-1
J: TRBJ2-2
DNA: TGCAGCGTTGTCAGCGAGCTGAACACCGGGGAGCTGTTTTTT
CDR3: CSVVSELNTGELFF

size: NA
D: TRBD2
length: 17
V: TRBV6-1
J: TRBJ2-5
DNA: TGTGCCAGCAGTGAGGCCCCGGGACTAGCGGGTGGAGAGACCCAGTACTTC
CDR3: CASSEAPGLAGGETQYF

size: NA
D: TRBD2
length: 16
V: TRBV5-4
J: TRBJ2-3
DNA: TGTGCCAGCAGCCCCGGCCTAGCGGGAATGGCAGATACGCAGTATTTT
CDR3: CASSPGLAGMADTQYF